The present T cell receptor (beta chain) was sequenced within a study of CD8 T cells in ankylosing spondylitis. With regard to this clonotype: Its antigen remains unknown.

Broader study findings: Blood from ankylosing spondylitis patients appeared to carry a characteristic roughly 8-variant TCR beta motif. Past studies reported some motif variants in reactive arthritis synovial fluid and blood. Disease-linked clones were reportedly significantly enriched in matched ankylosing spondylitis synovial fluid.

Per germline, CDR1 SGHDN and CDR2 FVKESK. V gave up 6 bases and J gave up 4 bases; unmatched junction bases: 3. The CDR3 is 13 amino acids. MiXCR was run by TCRdb on the 5' RACE reads, yielding one entry per CDR3 protein. Of 200,000 to 250,000 distinct CDR3 sequences in the sample, 6% to 8.5% were seen once. Sequenced: blood, either unsorted or a sorted T cell fraction (not recorded which). The gene calls are TRBV14 and TRBJ1-2; 9 nucleotides match TRBD1. The receptor comes from a male donor with ankylosing spondylitis. In nucleotides, the CDR3 is TGTGCCAGCAGACCGACAGGGGGCTATGGCTACACCTTC. Translated, it gives CASRPTGGYGYTF.